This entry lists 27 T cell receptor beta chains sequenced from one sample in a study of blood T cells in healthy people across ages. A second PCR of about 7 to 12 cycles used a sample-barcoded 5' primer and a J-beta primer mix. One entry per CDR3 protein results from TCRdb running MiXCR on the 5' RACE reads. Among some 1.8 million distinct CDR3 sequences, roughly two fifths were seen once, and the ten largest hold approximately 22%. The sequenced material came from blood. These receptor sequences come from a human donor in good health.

Written as DNA, the CDR3 is TGTGCCAGCAGTTACTCTCCAGGATATTACAATGAGCAGTTCTTC. This sequence encodes CASSYSPGYYNEQFF. J is TRBJ2-1 and V is TRBV6-2 or TRBV6-3; D is undetermined. V lost 0 bases to trimming and J lost 4 bases, with 10 bases between them. The CDR3 extends over 15 amino acids. From germline, CDR1 is MNHEY and CDR2 SVGEGT.

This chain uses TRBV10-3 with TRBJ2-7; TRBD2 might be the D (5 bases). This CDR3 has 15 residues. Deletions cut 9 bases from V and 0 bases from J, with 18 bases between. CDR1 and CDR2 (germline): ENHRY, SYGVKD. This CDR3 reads CAIIFGPEGSYEQYF. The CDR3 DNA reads TGTGCCATTATTTTCGGACCTGAGGGCTCCTACGAGCAGTACTTC.

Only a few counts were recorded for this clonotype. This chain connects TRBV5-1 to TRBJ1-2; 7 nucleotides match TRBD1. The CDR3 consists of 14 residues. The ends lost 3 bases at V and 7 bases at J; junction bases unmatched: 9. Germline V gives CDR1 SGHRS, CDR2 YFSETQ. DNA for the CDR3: TGCGCCAGCAGCTCGACGGGACAGATGACTGGCTACACCTTC. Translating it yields CASSSTGQMTGYTF. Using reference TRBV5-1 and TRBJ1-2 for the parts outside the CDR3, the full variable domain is KAGVTQTPRYLIKTRGQQVTLSCSPISGHRSVSWYQQTPGQGLQFLFEYFSETQRNKGNFPGRFSGRQFSNSRSEMNVSTLELGDSALYLCASSSTGQMTGYTFGSGTRLTVV.

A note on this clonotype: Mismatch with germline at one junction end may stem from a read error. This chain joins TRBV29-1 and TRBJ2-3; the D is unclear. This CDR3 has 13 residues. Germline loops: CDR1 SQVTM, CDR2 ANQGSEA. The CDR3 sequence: CGVVPRLTDTQYF. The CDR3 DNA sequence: TGCGGCGTTGTCCCCCGTCTCACAGATACGCAGTATTTT.

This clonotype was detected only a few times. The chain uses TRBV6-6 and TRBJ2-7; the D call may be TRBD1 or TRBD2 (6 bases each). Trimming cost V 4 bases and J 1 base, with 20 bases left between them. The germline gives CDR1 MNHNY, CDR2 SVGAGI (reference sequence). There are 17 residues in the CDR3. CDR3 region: CASSSNREAPSSYEQYF. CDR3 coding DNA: TGTGCCAGCAGTTCCAACAGGGAGGCCCCTTCTTCCTACGAGCAGTACTTC.

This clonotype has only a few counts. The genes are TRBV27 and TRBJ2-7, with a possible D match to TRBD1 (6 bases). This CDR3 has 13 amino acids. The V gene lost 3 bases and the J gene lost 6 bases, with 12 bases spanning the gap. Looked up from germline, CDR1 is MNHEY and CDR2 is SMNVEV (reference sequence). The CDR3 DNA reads TGTGCCAGCAGTTTCGTTGGGGGCGGCGAGCAGTACTTC. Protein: CASSFVGGGEQYF.

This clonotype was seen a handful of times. For the CDR3, the DNA is TGCGCCAGCAGCCAAGATAGCACAGGCTTGGGAGAGCAGTACTTC. Amino acids: CASSQDSTGLGEQYF. The J gene is TRBJ2-7, the V gene TRBV4-3, with D maybe TRBD1 (5 bases). V was trimmed by 0 bases and J by 7 bases, leaving 16 bases between them. In germline, CDR1 is LGHNA, CDR2 YSLEER. The length of the CDR3 is 15 residues.

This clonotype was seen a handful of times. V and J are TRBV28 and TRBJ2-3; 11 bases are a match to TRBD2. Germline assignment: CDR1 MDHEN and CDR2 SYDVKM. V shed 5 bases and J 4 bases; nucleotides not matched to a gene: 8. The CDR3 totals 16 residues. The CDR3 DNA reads TGTGCCAGCAGTAAATCGACTAGCGGGGTCGCAGATACGCAGTATTTT. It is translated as CASSKSTSGVADTQYF.

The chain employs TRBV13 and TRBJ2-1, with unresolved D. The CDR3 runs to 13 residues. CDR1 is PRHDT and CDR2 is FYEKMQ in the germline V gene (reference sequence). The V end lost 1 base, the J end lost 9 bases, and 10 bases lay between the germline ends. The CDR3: CASSLDFRSEQFF. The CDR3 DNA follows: TGTGCCAGCAGCTTAGATTTCCGTAGTGAGCAGTTCTTC.

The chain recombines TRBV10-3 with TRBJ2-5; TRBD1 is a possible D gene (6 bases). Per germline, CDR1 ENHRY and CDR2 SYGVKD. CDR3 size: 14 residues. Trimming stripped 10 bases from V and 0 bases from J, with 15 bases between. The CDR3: CASAPGTNQETQYF. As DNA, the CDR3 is TGTGCCAGCGCGCCGGGGACAAACCAAGAGACCCAGTACTTC.

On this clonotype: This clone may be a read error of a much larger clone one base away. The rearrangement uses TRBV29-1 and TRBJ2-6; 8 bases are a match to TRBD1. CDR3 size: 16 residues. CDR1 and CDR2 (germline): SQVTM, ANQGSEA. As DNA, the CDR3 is TGCTGCGCCGACGCAGGGGGCAAATCTGGGGCCAACGTCCTGACTTTC. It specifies CCADAGGKSGANVLTF.

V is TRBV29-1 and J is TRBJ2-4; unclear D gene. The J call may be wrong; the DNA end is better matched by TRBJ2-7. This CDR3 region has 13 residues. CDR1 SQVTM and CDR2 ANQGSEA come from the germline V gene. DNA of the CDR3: TGCAGCGTTGCGGGTCGTTTCGCGAGCGAGCAGTACTTC. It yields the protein CSVAGRFASEQYF.

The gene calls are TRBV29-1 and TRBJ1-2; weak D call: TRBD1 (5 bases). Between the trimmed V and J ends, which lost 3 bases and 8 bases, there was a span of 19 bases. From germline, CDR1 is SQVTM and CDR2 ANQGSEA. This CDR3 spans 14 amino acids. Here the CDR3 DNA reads TGCAGCGTTGATGGGAGTGCAGGGTGGAAAGGCTACACCTTC. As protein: CSVDGSAGWKGYTF.

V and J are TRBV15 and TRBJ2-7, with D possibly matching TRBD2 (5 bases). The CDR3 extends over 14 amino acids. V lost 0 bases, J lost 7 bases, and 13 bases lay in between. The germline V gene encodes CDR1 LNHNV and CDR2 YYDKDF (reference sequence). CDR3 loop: CATSRERAGYEQYF. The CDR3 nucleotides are TGTGCCACCAGCAGAGAACGGGCGGGCTATGAGCAGTACTTC. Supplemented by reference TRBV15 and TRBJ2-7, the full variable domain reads DAMVIQNPRYQVTQFGKPVTLSCSQTLNHNVMYWYQQKSSQAPKLLFHYYDKDFNNEADTPDNFQSRRPNTSFCFLDIRSPGLGDTAMYLCATSRERAGYEQYFGPGTRLTVT.

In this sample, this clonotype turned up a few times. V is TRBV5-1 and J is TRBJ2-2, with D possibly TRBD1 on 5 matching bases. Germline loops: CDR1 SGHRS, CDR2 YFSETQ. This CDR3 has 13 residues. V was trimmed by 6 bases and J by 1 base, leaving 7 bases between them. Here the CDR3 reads CASTQGNTGELFF. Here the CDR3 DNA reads TGCGCCAGCACCCAGGGGAACACCGGGGAGCTGTTTTTT.

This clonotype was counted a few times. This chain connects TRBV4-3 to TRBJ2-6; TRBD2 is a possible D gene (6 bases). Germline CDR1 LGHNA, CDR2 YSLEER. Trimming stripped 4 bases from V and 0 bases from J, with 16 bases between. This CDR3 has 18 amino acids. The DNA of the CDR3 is TGCGCCAGCAGCCCTAGCCCGGGACTCATCTCTGGGGCCAACGTCCTGACTTTC. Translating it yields CASSPSPGLISGANVLTF.

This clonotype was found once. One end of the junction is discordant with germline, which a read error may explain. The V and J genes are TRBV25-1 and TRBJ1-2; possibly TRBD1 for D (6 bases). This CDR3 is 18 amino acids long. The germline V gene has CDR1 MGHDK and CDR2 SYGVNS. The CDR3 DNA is TGTGCCAGCAGTGATCCTTATGTTCTGGACAGCTCTAACTATGGTTACACCTTC. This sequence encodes CASSDPYVLDSSNYGYTF.

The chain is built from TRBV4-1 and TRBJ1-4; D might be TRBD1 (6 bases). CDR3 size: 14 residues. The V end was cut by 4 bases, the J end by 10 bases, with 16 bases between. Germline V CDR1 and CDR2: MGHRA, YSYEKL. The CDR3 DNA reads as TGCGCCAGCAGCCCGCGTTGGGGGCTTGGAAAACTGTTTTTT. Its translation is CASSPRWGLGKLFF.

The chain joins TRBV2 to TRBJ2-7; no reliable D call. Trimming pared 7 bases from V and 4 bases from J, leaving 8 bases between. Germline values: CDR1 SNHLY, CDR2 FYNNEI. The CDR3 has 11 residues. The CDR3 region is CASISRYEQYF. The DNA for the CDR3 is TGTGCCAGCATCAGTCGTTACGAGCAGTACTTC.

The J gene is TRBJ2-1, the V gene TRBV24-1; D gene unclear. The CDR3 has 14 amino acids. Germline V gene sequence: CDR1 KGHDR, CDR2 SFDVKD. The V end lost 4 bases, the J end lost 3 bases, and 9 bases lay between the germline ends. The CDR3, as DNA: TGTGCCACCAGTGACCGCCGGGTCTACAATGAGCAGTTCTTC. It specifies CATSDRRVYNEQFF.

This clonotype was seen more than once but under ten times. The CDR3 sequence is CSATGPPYEQYF. The CDR3 DNA is TGCAGTGCGACAGGGCCCCCCTACGAGCAGTACTTC. The genes are TRBV20-1 and TRBJ2-7, with 7 bases lining up with TRBD1. From germline, CDR1 is DFQATT and CDR2 SNEGSKA (reference sequence). Germline trimming cut 6 bases from V and 2 bases from J; bases unmatched to any gene: 4. This CDR3 is built from 12 residues.

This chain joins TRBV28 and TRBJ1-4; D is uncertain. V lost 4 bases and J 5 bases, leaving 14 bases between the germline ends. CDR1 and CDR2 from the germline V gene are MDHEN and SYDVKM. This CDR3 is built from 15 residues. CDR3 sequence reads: CASSSLGSENEKLFF. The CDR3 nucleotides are TGTGCCAGCAGTTCCCTAGGCAGCGAGAATGAAAAACTGTTTTTT.

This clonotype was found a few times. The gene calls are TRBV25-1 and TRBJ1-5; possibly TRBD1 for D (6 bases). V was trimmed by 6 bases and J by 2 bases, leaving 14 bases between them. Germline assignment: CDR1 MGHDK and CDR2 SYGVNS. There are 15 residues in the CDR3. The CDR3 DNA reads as TGTGCCAGCAGCGAGGGGGGGCACGGCAATCAGCCCCAGCATTTT. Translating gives CASSEGGHGNQPQHF.

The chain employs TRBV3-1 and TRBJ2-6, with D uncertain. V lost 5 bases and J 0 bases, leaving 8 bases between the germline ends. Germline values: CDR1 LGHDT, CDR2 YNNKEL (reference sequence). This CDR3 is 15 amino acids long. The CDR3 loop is CASSTTSSGANVLTF. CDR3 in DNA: TGTGCCAGCAGCACAACGAGCTCTGGGGCCAACGTCCTGACTTTC.

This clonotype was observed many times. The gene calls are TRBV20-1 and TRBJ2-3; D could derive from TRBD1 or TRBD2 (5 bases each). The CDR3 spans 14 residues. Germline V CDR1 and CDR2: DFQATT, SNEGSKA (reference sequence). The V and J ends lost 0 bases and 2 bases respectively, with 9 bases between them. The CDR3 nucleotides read TGCAGTGCTAGAGATCGGGGCTCCACAGATACGCAGTATTTT. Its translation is CSARDRGSTDTQYF.

The CDR3: CASTVGGIRPNEKLFF. In DNA form, the CDR3 reads TGCGCCAGCACGGTAGGGGGAATCCGACCTAATGAAAAACTGTTTTTT. The chain uses TRBV5-1 and TRBJ1-4; D possibly corresponds to TRBD1 (6 bases). Germline V gene lookup returns CDR1 SGHRS and CDR2 YFSETQ. CDR3 size: 16 residues. V lost 6 bases to trimming and J lost 3 bases, with 18 bases between them. Full variable domain (remainder filled in from reference TRBV5-1 and TRBJ1-4): KAGVTQTPRYLIKTRGQQVTLSCSPISGHRSVSWYQQTPGQGLQFLFEYFSETQRNKGNFPGRFSGRQFSNSRSEMNVSTLELGDSALYLCASTVGGIRPNEKLFFGSGTQLSVL.

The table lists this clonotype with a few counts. This chain's CDR3 is CSAGGQGHNEQFF. Here the CDR3 DNA reads TGCAGCGCTGGGGGCCAGGGGCACAATGAGCAGTTCTTC. The rearrangement joins TRBV29-1 to TRBJ2-1, with a possible D match to TRBD1 (6 bases). In germline, CDR1 is SQVTM, CDR2 ANQGSEA. The CDR3 length is 13 residues. The V and J ends lost 7 bases and 5 bases respectively, with 15 bases between them.